The following is a T cell receptor (beta chain) sequence with its context. Repertoires were generated with immunoSEQ multiplex PCR, while TCRdb's copy carries only in-frame clones and drops some. The sample has some 140,000 clones; roughly 80% are singletons. The sample originates from a study of blood T cell repertoires in COVID-19. Looked up from germline, CDR1 is SGDLS and CDR2 is YYNGEE. Trimming removed 0 bases at V and 4 bases at J, with 13 bases between. This CDR3 has 15 residues. The clonotype was recovered from a woman at least 80 years old with acute or convalescent COVID-19. The chain employs TRBV9 and TRBJ2-5; D is perhaps TRBD2 (5 bases). Material for sequencing was peripheral blood. For the CDR3, the DNA is TGTGCCAGCAGCGTAGAGGGCGCAGGAGGAGAGACCCAGTACTTC. This codes for CASSVEGAGGETQYF. Filled out from reference TRBV9 and TRBJ2-5, the complete variable domain reads DSGVTQTPKHLITATGQRVTLRCSPRSGDLSVYWYQQSLDQGLQFLIQYYNGEERAKGNILERFSAQQFPDLHSELNLSSLELGDSALYFCASSVEGAGGETQYFGPGTRLLVL.